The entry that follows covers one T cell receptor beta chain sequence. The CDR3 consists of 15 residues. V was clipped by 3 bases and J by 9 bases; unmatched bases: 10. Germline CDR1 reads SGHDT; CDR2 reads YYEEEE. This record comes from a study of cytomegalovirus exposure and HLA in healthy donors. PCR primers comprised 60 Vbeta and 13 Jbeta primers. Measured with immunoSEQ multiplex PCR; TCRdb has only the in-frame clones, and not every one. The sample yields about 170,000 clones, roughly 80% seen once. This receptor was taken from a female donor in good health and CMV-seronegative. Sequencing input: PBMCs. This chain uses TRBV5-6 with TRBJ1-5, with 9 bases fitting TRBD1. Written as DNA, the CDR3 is TGTGCCAGCAGCTCCGGGACAGGGTCAATCCGGCCCCAGCATTTT. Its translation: CASSSGTGSIRPQHF.